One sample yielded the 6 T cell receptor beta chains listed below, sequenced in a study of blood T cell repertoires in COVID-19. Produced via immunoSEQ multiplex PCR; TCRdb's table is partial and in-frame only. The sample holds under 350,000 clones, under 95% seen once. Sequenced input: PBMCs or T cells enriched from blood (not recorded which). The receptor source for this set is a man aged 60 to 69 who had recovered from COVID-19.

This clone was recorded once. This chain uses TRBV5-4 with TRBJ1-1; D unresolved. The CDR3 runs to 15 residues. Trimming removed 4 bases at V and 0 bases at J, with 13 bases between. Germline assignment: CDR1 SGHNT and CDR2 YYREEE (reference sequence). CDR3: CASSKMGGLNTEAFF. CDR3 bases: TGTGCCAGCAGCAAAATGGGAGGGTTGAACACTGAAGCTTTCTTT.

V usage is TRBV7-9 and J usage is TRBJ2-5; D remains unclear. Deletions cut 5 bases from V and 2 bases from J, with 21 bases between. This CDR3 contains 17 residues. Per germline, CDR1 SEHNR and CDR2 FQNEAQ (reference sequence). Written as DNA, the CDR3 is TGTGCCAGCAGCGCGACATCCGGTTACTTGCCTCAAGAGACCCAGTACTTC. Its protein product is CASSATSGYLPQETQYF.

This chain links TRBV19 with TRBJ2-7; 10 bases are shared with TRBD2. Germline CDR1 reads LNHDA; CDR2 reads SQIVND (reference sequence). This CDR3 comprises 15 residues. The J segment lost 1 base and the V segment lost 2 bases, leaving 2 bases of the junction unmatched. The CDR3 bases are TGTGCCAGTAGTATAAGCGGGAGGGCTTCCTACGAGCAGTACTTC. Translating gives CASSISGRASYEQYF.

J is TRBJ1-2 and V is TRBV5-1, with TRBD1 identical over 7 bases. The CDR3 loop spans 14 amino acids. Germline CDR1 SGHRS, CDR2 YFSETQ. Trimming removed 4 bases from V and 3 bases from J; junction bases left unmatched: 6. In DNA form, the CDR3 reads TGCGCCAGCAGCCTATTCGACAGGGACTATGGCTACACCTTC. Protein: CASSLFDRDYGYTF.

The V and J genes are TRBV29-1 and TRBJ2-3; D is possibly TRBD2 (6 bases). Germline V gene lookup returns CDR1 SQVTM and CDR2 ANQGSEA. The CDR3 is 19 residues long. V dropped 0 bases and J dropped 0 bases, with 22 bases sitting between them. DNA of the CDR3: TGCAGCGTTGAAGATTTTTGGACTACCCAGGGCACTAGCACAGATACGCAGTATTTT. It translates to CSVEDFWTTQGTSTDTQYF.

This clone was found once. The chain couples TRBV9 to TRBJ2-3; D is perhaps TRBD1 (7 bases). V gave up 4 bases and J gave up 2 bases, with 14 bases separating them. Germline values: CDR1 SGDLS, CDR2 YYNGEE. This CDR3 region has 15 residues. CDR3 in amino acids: CASSSGGWATDTQYF. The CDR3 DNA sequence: TGTGCCAGCAGCTCAGGGGGGTGGGCCACAGATACGCAGTATTTT.